This TCR beta chain is drawn from a study of T cell responses to AZD1222 COVID-19 vaccine (dated by TCRdb to about 2021). Study-level background: A total of 233 trial participants underwent TCR sequencing, of whom some 210 received two doses of AZD1222 and 26 received two doses of the MenACWY control vaccine. Trial participants were enrolled into age subgroups of 18-55, 56-69 and 70-plus years, which contained roughly 140, 27 and 60 TCR-sequenced participants, respectively. The study at large found these results: A significant rise in spike-specific TCR breadth and depth was observed after two AZD1222 doses relative to day 0 and relative to MenACWY recipients. The whole spike protein was spanned by vaccine-associated CD4 TCRs, and dominant responses were seen in regions 160-218 and 743-854. Reportedly, close to half of the unique spike-specific TCRs recognized epitopes lying outside the regions that are mutated in the B.1.351 and B.1.1.7 variants. No day 14 peak-response samples were available, so repertoires were characterized only after the peak T cell response. In the small 56-69-year group, the increase in depth fell short of significance, most likely because of low power. Conclusions about previously exposed vaccinees are limited because only a handful of AZD1222 recipients were SARS-CoV-2 seropositive at baseline. Participants were mostly white British, with more females than males. The authors suggested clonal diversity may have been underestimated.

Of note for this clone: Its antigen is currently not known. Per-base quality was not reported, and no clone a single base away is much larger than it.

The CDR3 regions of human TCRbeta chains were analyzed by immunosequencing. Processing in the source paper ran as follows. Repertoire TCRs were checked for matches against a reference library of SARS-CoV-2-specific TCRs that had been generated using the MIRA antigen-specificity platform. Breadth was defined as the fraction of unique TCRs that were SARS-CoV-2-associated. Depth was defined as the fraction of total T cells that were SARS-CoV-2-associated. Each spike-specific TCR was assigned to its reactive spike region and to a CD4 or CD8 class using the MIRA data. Log10-transformed breadth and depth values were compared by one-way ANOVA with Sidak's multiple comparisons tests. TCRdb took over this immuneACCESS table, retaining in-frame rearrangements with V and J assigned. Such tables are incomplete; in checked studies, under half of the missing clones stem from an unresolved V gene, and the remainder is unexplained. Clone size and V and J calls were adopted from that table, with D and trimming inferred from the DNA. The sample table holds some 42,000 clones, of which 65% to 85% were seen once. The ten largest clonotypes hold over 15% of the sample.

The time point label on this specimen signifies: about 28 days (+/-7) after the second vaccine dose. AZD1222 recipients given second doses at about 4 weeks or at about 12 weeks were pooled, since spike-specific TCR depth and breadth were not found to differ between the two schedules. The vaccinee samples were drawn from two UK trials, COV001 and COV002, one of which was a single-blind randomized controlled phase 2/3 trial testing AZD1222 (ChAdOx1 nCoV-19) in healthy adults. For TCRbeta chain sequencing, PBMC samples from trial participants were taken at day 0 and at day 28 after the second dose. The receptor was derived from an adult who received the AZD1222 COVID-19 vaccine. The sequenced sample was peripheral blood, obtained 28 days after the second AZD1222 dose.

The CDR3 protein: CASSQDPLSDTQYF. The DNA sequence is as follows: TGTGCCAGCAGCCAAGATCCCCTTTCAGATACGCAGTATTTT. The chain links TRBV3-1 (or the pseudogene TRBV3-2) with TRBJ2-3; the D gene lacks a confident call. The germline V gene encodes CDR1 LGHDT and CDR2 YNNKEL (reference sequence). Its CDR3 holds 14 amino acids, cysteine through phenylalanine. This entry keeps only the CDR3 DNA: 42 bases, framed from base 1. Trimming takes 0 bases from V and 4 bases from J, and the germline ends sit 8 bases apart.